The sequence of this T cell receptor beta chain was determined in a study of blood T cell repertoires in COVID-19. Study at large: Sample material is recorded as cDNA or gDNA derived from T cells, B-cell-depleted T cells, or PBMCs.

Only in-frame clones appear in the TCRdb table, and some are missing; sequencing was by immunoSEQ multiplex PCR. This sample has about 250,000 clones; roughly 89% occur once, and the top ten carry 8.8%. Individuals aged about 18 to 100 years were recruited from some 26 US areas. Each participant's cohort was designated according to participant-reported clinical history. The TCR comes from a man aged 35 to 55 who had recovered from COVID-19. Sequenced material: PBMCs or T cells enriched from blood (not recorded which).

CDR3 in amino acids: CASRPASGVKETQYF. In nucleotides, the CDR3 is TGTGCCAGCAGACCGGCAAGCGGGGTTAAAGAGACCCAGTACTTC. The chain joins TRBV5-4 to TRBJ2-5; 7 nucleotides agree with TRBD2. V lost 5 bases, J lost 3 bases, and 10 bases stayed unmatched. The CDR3 has 15 residues. CDR1 SGHNT and CDR2 YYREEE come from the germline V gene (reference sequence). The complete variable domain, with remaining parts taken from reference TRBV5-4 and TRBJ2-5, reads ETGVTQSPTHLIKTRGQQVTLRCSSQSGHNTVSWYQQALGQGPQFIFQYYREEENGRGNFPPRFSGLQFPNYSSELNVNALELDDSALYLCASRPASGVKETQYFGPGTRLLVL.